Sequencing of this T cell receptor beta chain was carried out in a study of CD8 T cells in Susac syndrome. A quantity of about 0.5 to 1 ug RNA underwent reverse transcription using random hexamers. TCRdb passed the immunoSEQ multiplex PCR reads through MiXCR, listing each CDR3 protein once. Of approximately 68,000 distinct CDR3 sequences listed, roughly 94% are singletons. This CDR3 comprises 15 residues. The ends were cut back, 5 bases at V and 10 bases at J, with 18 bases in the middle. The germline V gene has CDR1 MNHEY and CDR2 SMNVEV (reference sequence). The multiple sclerosis control group consisted of treatment-naive patients whose relapsing-remitting disease, which was either stable or active, fulfilled revised McDonald criteria.

Sequenced: CD8+ T cells from PBMCs. This chain links TRBV27 with TRBJ1-6; D not resolved. This sequence originates from a human donor with multiple sclerosis. The CDR3 DNA follows: TGTGCCAGCAGTCCCCCATCTGGGTTAGGGTCACCCCTCCACTTT. The encoded protein is CASSPPSGLGSPLHF.